This T cell receptor beta chain appears in the sequencing data of a study of beta chain features in type 1 diabetes. Study-level findings and limits: Shortening that was moderate but significant affected the TCRB CDR3s of Type 1 diabetes patients in all four CD4+ subsets.

In its sample, this clone was seen a few times. What it recognizes is unknown. CDR1 is SEHNR, CDR2 FQNEAQ, per germline (reference sequence). The CDR3 loop spans 15 amino acids. The junction had 6 bases not matched to a gene; V was cut back by 4 bases and J by 8 bases. Isolated RNA was reverse transcribed in full, so expressed TCRB transcripts were sequenced. Only in-frame clones appear in the TCRdb table, and some are missing; sequencing was by immunoSEQ multiplex PCR. Altogether approximately 100,000 clones are present, 28% being singletons, with the ten largest covering more than 0.5%. Sequenced input: central memory CD4+ T cells from blood. V usage is TRBV7-9 and J usage is TRBJ2-1, with 12 bases matching TRBD2. The sequence was obtained from a woman younger than 30 with type 1 diabetes. The CDR3 loop is CASSSSGRAVDEQFF. In nucleotides, the CDR3 is TGTGCCAGCAGCTCTAGCGGGAGGGCCGTCGATGAGCAGTTCTTC.